The 3 T cell receptor beta chains in this list originate from one sample, sequenced in a study of control samples from healthy donors and cancer patients. Repertoires were generated with immunoSEQ multiplex PCR, while TCRdb's copy carries only in-frame clones and drops some. This table holds about 180,000 clones, around 89% found once. Sequenced: blood. The source is a woman between 50 and 59 years old in good health.

The rearrangement uses TRBV21-1 and TRBJ2-2. TRBV21-1 is labeled a pseudogene. This CDR3 comprises 12 residues. CDR3 sequence (DNA): TGTGCCAGTGCTCTGGGGTCGGGGGAGCTGTTTTTT. Amino acid sequence: CASALGSGELFF.

The chain has TRBV5-6 and TRBJ1-1; maybe TRBD1 (6 bases). CDR1 is SGHDT, CDR2 YYEEEE, per germline. Trimming stripped 5 bases from V and 1 base from J, with 12 bases between. The CDR3 loop spans 14 amino acids. DNA for the CDR3: TGTGCCAGCAGACGAGACAGGAAGAACACTGAAGCTTTCTTT. Translation: CASRRDRKNTEAFF.

The chain uses TRBV7-3 and TRBJ2-2; TRBD1 matches 11 bases. The J segment lost 4 bases and the V segment lost 5 bases, leaving 6 bases of the junction unmatched. Germline V gene lookup returns CDR1 SGHTA and CDR2 FQGTGA. The length of the CDR3 is 16 residues. The CDR3, as DNA: TGTGCCAGCAGCCCCAGGACAGGGGGCGGCACCGGGGAGCTGTTTTTT. This gives the protein CASSPRTGGGTGELFF.